A single sample is the source of the 18 T cell receptor beta chains below, sequenced in a study of blood T cell repertoires in COVID-19. TCRdb's copy holds only in-frame clones and misses some; the assay was immunoSEQ multiplex PCR. The sample lists around 270,000 clones, about 88% occurring once. The sample taken for sequencing was peripheral blood. The origin of the receptors is a woman aged 55-70 years with COVID-19, enrolled during active disease.

J is TRBJ2-4 and V is TRBV20-1; TRBD2 might be the D (7 bases). Germline lookup yields CDR1 DFQATT and CDR2 SNEGSKA (reference sequence). Trimming removed 6 bases from V and 10 bases from J, with 13 bases in between. This CDR3 has 11 amino acids. This CDR3 is CSADGGPIQYF. CDR3 nucleotides: TGCAGTGCCGACGGGGGGCCAATTCAGTACTTC.

The chain couples TRBV4-1 to TRBJ2-7; 7 bases are a match to TRBD1. Losses at the gene ends were 4 bases for V and 2 bases for J; bases not matched to a gene: 8. Germline V gives CDR1 MGHRA, CDR2 YSYEKL. There are 15 residues in the CDR3. The chain's CDR3 is CASSRDSQTPYEQYF. The CDR3 DNA follows: TGCGCCAGCAGCCGGGACAGCCAGACCCCCTACGAGCAGTACTTC.

The chain carries TRBV6-5 and TRBJ1-4, with D possibly matching TRBD1 (5 bases). Germline lookup yields CDR1 MNHEY and CDR2 SVGAGI. The germline V and J ends were trimmed by 2 bases and 0 bases, with 10 bases remaining between them. CDR3 length: 16 amino acids. CDR3 in amino acids: CASSYGAPATNEKLFF. The DNA of the CDR3 is TGTGCCAGCAGTTACGGGGCGCCCGCAACTAATGAAAAACTGTTTTTT.

This chain uses TRBV27 with TRBJ2-7; 10 bases fit TRBD2. The V segment lost 2 bases and the J segment 0 bases; nucleotides outside the gene matches: 7. The CDR3 is made up of 17 amino acids. CDR1 and CDR2 from the germline V gene are MNHEY and SMNVEV (reference sequence). DNA of the CDR3: TGTGCCAGCAGTTTAGGTTTAGCTAGCGGGAGCTCCTACGAGCAGTACTTC. Its translation: CASSLGLASGSSYEQYF.

The chain has TRBV11-2 and TRBJ2-7; 12 bases agree with TRBD2. The CDR3 consists of 15 residues. Germline CDR1 is SGHAT and CDR2 is FQNNGV. The V segment lost 5 bases and the J segment 2 bases; nucleotides outside the gene matches: 4. The CDR3 region has the DNA TGTGCCAGCAGCCCCGGACTAGCGGGGACCTACGAGCAGTACTTC. It codes for CASSPGLAGTYEQYF.

This clone occurred once. The J gene is TRBJ1-5, the V gene TRBV9; 8 bases agree with TRBD1. The germline gives CDR1 SGDLS, CDR2 YYNGEE. The CDR3 has 15 amino acids. V was clipped by 3 bases and J by 3 bases; unmatched bases: 5. CDR3 amino acids: CASSAQGAHNQPQHF. For the CDR3, the DNA is TGTGCCAGCAGCGCTCAGGGGGCTCACAATCAGCCCCAGCATTTT.

V gene TRBV6-2 or TRBV6-3 combines with J gene TRBJ2-5; D might be TRBD2 (6 bases). The germline CDR1 and CDR2 sequences are MNHEY and SVGEGT. CDR3 size: 16 residues. V lost 4 bases and J 2 bases, leaving 17 bases between the germline ends. CDR3 loop: CASSFPSSEGQETQYF. The CDR3 DNA reads as TGTGCCAGCAGTTTTCCCTCTAGCGAGGGGCAAGAGACCCAGTACTTC.

The genes are TRBV7-9 and TRBJ1-2; TRBD1 aligns across 12 bases. Unmatched junction bases numbered 4, after V lost 0 bases and J lost 8 bases. Germline CDR1 is SEHNR and CDR2 is FQNEAQ (reference sequence). This CDR3 spans 15 amino acids. The CDR3 nucleotides read TGTGCCAGCAGCTTAGCGGGACAGGGGGCTTGGGGCTACACCTTC. Translating it yields CASSLAGQGAWGYTF.

V usage is TRBV7-8 and J usage is TRBJ2-3; possibly TRBD1 for D (5 bases). The V end lost 4 bases, the J end lost 2 bases, and 16 bases lay between the germline ends. CDR3 size: 16 residues. Per the germline V gene, CDR1 is SGHVS and CDR2 is FQNEAQ. CDR3 DNA sequence: TGTGCCAGCAGCTGGTCCGGGTTTGGGGCCACAGATACGCAGTATTTT. Translating gives CASSWSGFGATDTQYF.

A remark on this clone: At one of its ends the junction is not consistent with the germline gene, which may arise from a read error. The chain joins TRBV6-5 to TRBJ2-1; 7 positions agree with TRBD2. The CDR3 is 11 amino acids. Germline values: CDR1 MNHEY, CDR2 SVGAGI. CDR3 sequence: CASSYDGRELF. The CDR3 bases are TGTGCCAGCAGTTACGATGGGCGGGAGCTCTTC.

This clone was seen more than once but under ten times. The gene calls are TRBV18 and TRBJ2-5; 10 positions agree with TRBD1. This CDR3 region has 14 residues. Per the germline V gene, CDR1 is KGHSH and CDR2 is LQKENI. With V trimmed by 3 bases and J by 5 bases, 3 bases remained unmatched. CDR3 coding DNA: TGTGCCAGCTCACCGACAGGGGGCAGGGAGACCCAGTACTTC. Translation: CASSPTGGRETQYF.

V is TRBV19 and J is TRBJ2-1; TRBD2 matches 11 bases. CDR3 length equals 15 residues. V lost 5 bases, J lost 4 bases, and 4 bases stayed unmatched. Germline V lookup: CDR1 LNHDA, CDR2 SQIVND (reference sequence). CDR3 nucleotides: TGTGCCAGTAGTCCACTAGCGGGAGTGTACAATGAGCAGTTCTTC. Translation: CASSPLAGVYNEQFF.

This rearrangement joins TRBV18 to TRBJ2-7, with D perhaps TRBD1 (6 bases). In germline, CDR1 is KGHSH, CDR2 LQKENI. The ends were cut back, 6 bases at V and 3 bases at J, with 18 bases in the middle. The CDR3 totals 15 residues. The DNA of the CDR3 is TGTGCCAGCTCTCTCAGCCAACAGGGCATCTACGAGCAGTACTTC. Amino acids: CASSLSQQGIYEQYF. The complete variable domain, with remaining parts taken from reference TRBV18 and TRBJ2-7, reads NAGVMQNPRHLVRRRGQEARLRCSPMKGHSHVYWYRQLPEEGLKFMVYLQKENIIDESGMPKERFSAEFPKEGPSILRIQQVVRGDSAAYFCASSLSQQGIYEQYFGPGTRLTVT.

The chain is built from TRBV6-2 or TRBV6-3 and TRBJ1-5; D gene uncertain. Germline values: CDR1 MNHEY, CDR2 SVGEGT. The CDR3 is made up of 16 amino acids. V dropped 4 bases and J dropped 2 bases, with 15 bases sitting between them. Written as DNA, the CDR3 is TGTGCCAGCAGTTCCCATGCGGGAACAGGCAATCAGCCCCAGCATTTT. It codes for CASSSHAGTGNQPQHF.

This chain uses TRBV6-2 or TRBV6-3 with TRBJ2-3; perhaps TRBD2 as D (5 bases). CDR1 is MNHEY, CDR2 SVGEGT, per germline. Trimming removed 2 bases from V and 7 bases from J, with 16 bases in between. This CDR3 spans 15 amino acids. CDR3 amino acids: CASSYLKKEGNTQYF. As DNA, the CDR3 is TGTGCCAGCAGTTACCTGAAAAAAGAGGGCAATACGCAGTATTTT.

This sequence joins TRBV29-1 and TRBJ2-7; 11 bases line up with TRBD1. V was pared by 3 bases and J by 3 bases, with 13 bases of the junction left unmatched. CDR3 size: 17 residues. CDR1 is SQVTM, CDR2 ANQGSEA, per germline. CDR3 sequence reads: CSVDSGQGGLIGYEQYF. As DNA, the CDR3 is TGCAGCGTTGATTCGGGACAGGGGGGACTGATCGGCTACGAGCAGTACTTC.

V is TRBV7-3 and J is TRBJ1-1; 7 positions agree with TRBD1. The CDR3 is 18 residues long. Germline V CDR1 and CDR2: SGHTA, FQGTGA. V was pared by 5 bases and J by 0 bases, with 15 bases of the junction left unmatched. In DNA, the CDR3 is TGTGCCAGCAGCCCTAGTCGCACAGGGGTCCGAATGAACACTGAAGCTTTCTTT. It is translated as CASSPSRTGVRMNTEAFF.

The rearrangement joins TRBV24-1 to TRBJ1-5; no definite D call. V dropped 4 bases and J dropped 2 bases, with 5 bases sitting between them. The CDR3 sequence is 13 residues long. Germline assignment: CDR1 KGHDR and CDR2 SFDVKD. CDR3 in amino acids: CATSEAGNQPQHF. As DNA, the CDR3 is TGTGCCACCAGTGAGGCAGGCAATCAGCCCCAGCATTTT.